The clone carrying this T cell receptor (beta chain) appeared a few times. What it binds is unknown. This sample was taken from a study of beta chain features in type 1 diabetes. Reverse transcription of all isolated RNA meant that expressed TCRB transcripts were sequenced. Here immunoSEQ multiplex PCR was the method, and the copy in TCRdb shows in-frame clones only, minus some. The sample has 300,000 to 350,000 clones, 20% seen once; the top ten hold approximately 0.043%. Germline V gives CDR1 SNHLY, CDR2 FYNNEI. The CDR3 runs to 17 residues. V dropped 4 bases and J dropped 4; count of bases not matched to a gene: 12. Study observations and caveats: Short templates might get an advantage during PCR, and this would be equal in patients and controls. Naive, central memory and Treg TCRB repertoires seemed to resemble each other more closely in patients than they did in healthy donors. Resolution of whether HLA type affects TCRB rearrangement was not achieved here. In every one of the four CD4+ subsets, TCRB CDR3s were moderately but significantly shorter in Type 1 diabetes patients.

Source material: naive CD4+ T cells from blood. The sequence came from a woman aged 18-30 years in good health. The J gene is TRBJ2-3, the V gene TRBV2; 9 nucleotides line up with TRBD2. The DNA of the CDR3 is TGTGCCAGCAGTGTATCTTTGGGACTAGCTATTGCAGATACGCAGTATTTT. Protein sequence: CASSVSLGLAIADTQYF.